Listed below are T cell receptor beta chains from one sample, sequenced in a study of memory CD4+ T cells and cytomegalovirus serostatus. Assay used: immunoSEQ multiplex PCR; TCRdb lists only in-frame clones, some missing. The sample consists of 45,000 to 60,000 clones, around 80% of them appearing once. The source material was memory CD4+ T cells from blood. These receptors all stem from an adult in good health and CMV-seropositive. CDR3s include the opening cysteine and the closing phenylalanine or tryptophan. A D gene is named only where the DNA matches it firmly. Clone sizes are given selectively: once, few, many, or a class where the clone is expanded.

>TRBJ2-1|TRBV2|TRBD1|.
TGTGCCAGCAGTGTGGACAGGGACAATGAGCAGTTCTTC
CASSVDRDNEQFF
>TRBJ1-6|TRBV4-3|.|.
TGCGCCAGCAGCCCTAAGGGGGGGCGCTTGAATTCACCCCTCCACTTT
CASSPKGGRLNSPLHF
>TRBJ1-1|TRBV25-1|.|.
TGTGCCAGCATCGGGAACAGCCTCATGAACACTGAAGCTTTCTTT
CASIGNSLMNTEAFF
>TRBJ1-4|TRBV5-1|TRBD1|once
TGCGCCAGCCGTCAGGGGGCTGTAGATGAAAAACTGTTTTTT
CASRQGAVDEKLFF
>TRBJ2-7|TRBV5-1|.|.
TGCGCCAGCAGCTTGGATCCGGGACGAGCCTACGAGCAGTACTTC
CASSLDPGRAYEQYF
>TRBJ2-6|TRBV7-6|.|.
TGTGCCAGCAGCTCCCTCCCGGGGGCCAACGTCCTGACTTTC
CASSSLPGANVLTF
>TRBJ1-2|TRBV28|.|once
TGTGCCAGCAGTCTCGCTGACAGTCCATATGGCTACACCTTC
CASSLADSPYGYTF
>TRBJ2-3|TRBV11-2|.|few
TGTGCCAGCAGCTTACTAGGGGCCACAGATACGCAGTATTTT
CASSLLGATDTQYF
>TRBJ1-2|TRBV6-6|.|few
TGTGCCAGCAGTTCCGACACGACGGGTGGCTACACCTTC
CASSSDTTGGYTF
>TRBJ2-1|TRBV11-2|TRBD1|.
TGTGCCAGCAGCGCCCGGGACAGGGGGGGAGAGCAGTTCTTC
CASSARDRGGEQFF
>TRBJ2-2|TRBV5-6|.|.
TGTGCCAGCAGCTCTCGACCGGGACCCTACACCGGGGAGCTGTTTTTT
CASSSRPGPYTGELFF
>TRBJ2-7|TRBV11-2|.|.
TGTGCCAGCAGCCCCAGAGGTCAGGGGACCAGCTACGAGCAGTACTTC
CASSPRGQGTSYEQYF
>TRBJ1-5|TRBV7-9|.|.
TGTGCCAGCAGCTTAATTGACAATCAGCCCCAGCATTTT
CASSLIDNQPQHF
>TRBJ1-6|TRBV15|.|.
TGTGCCACCAGCAATCGGAACTATAATTCACCCCTCCACTTT
CATSNRNYNSPLHF
>TRBJ2-7|TRBV18|.|.
TGTGCCAGCTCACCGGGAGGCCACGAGCAGTACTTC
CASSPGGHEQYF
>TRBJ1-4|TRBV6-1|.|.
TGTGCCAGCAGCCTTAGGGCGGGAGCTAATGAAAAACTGTTTTTT
CASSLRAGANEKLFF
>TRBJ2-7|TRBV10-3|.|.
TGTGTCTCGCGGGGAGACTACGAGCAGTACTTC
CVSRGDYEQYF
>TRBJ1-6|TRBV7-9|.|medium-sized
TGTGCCAGCAGTTCTAGGGACGGGAATAATTCACCCCTCCACTTT
CASSSRDGNNSPLHF
>TRBJ2-7|TRBV15|.|.
TGTGCCACCAGCAGAGGAGTGCGGGAAGAGCAGTACTTC
CATSRGVREEQYF
>TRBJ1-5|TRBV30|.|.
TGTGCCTGGGCCTCAAGGGTCGGCAATCAGCCCCAGCATTTT
CAWASRVGNQPQHF
>TRBJ1-5|TRBV11-2|.|.
TGTGCCAGCAGCTTTGATAGGGCGAGCAATCAGCCCCAGCATTTT
CASSFDRASNQPQHF
>TRBJ2-1|TRBV15|.|once
TGTGCCACCAGCAGGAGGTTGGGTTCCTACAATGAGCAGTTCTTC
CATSRRLGSYNEQFF
>TRBJ1-2|TRBV7-9|TRBD1|.
TGTGCCAGCAGCTTAGACAGGGGTCACTATGGCTACACCTTC
CASSLDRGHYGYTF
>TRBJ1-5|TRBV5-1|.|few
TGCGCCAGCAGCTTGGACGGGGCGAACAATCAGCCCCAGCATTTT
CASSLDGANNQPQHF
>TRBJ2-3|TRBV6-5|TRBD1|.
TGTGCCAGCAGTCGGGACAGGAATCCAGATACGCAGTATTTT
CASSRDRNPDTQYF
>TRBJ1-3|TRBV7-8|.|few
TGTGCCAGCAGCTTAGGGCTTGGTGGAAACACCATATATTTT
CASSLGLGGNTIYF
>TRBJ2-5|TRBV29-1|.|.
TGCAGCGTTGAAGTTACGAAAGAGACCCAGTACTTC
CSVEVTKETQYF
>TRBJ1-2|TRBV5-6|.|.
TGTGCCAGCAGCCTGGACCGGGCCCTCTATGGCTACACCTTC
CASSLDRALYGYTF
>TRBJ1-2|TRBV19|TRBD1|.
TGTGCCAGTAGAGGCAGGGGGCTTTATGGCTACACCTTC
CASRGRGLYGYTF
>TRBJ1-5|TRBV7-2|.|.
TGTGCCAGCAGCTTAGGAAGTGGGTTGCGCAATCAGCCCCAGCATTTT
CASSLGSGLRNQPQHF
>TRBJ2-7|TRBV7-2|.|.
TGTGCCAGCAGCCCTAGGAGGTCGGGCGAGCAGTACTTC
CASSPRRSGEQYF
>TRBJ1-1|TRBV7-8|TRBD1|.
TGTGCCAGCAGCTTAGTGGACAGGGCTAACACTGAAGCTTTCTTT
CASSLVDRANTEAFF
>TRBJ1-2|TRBV10-2|.|.
TGCGCCAGCAGTGACCTAAGTGGACCGCGCTATGGCTACACCTTC
CASSDLSGPRYGYTF
>TRBJ2-4|TRBV2|.|few
TGTGCCAGCAGTGAAGCGCTTGGGCAAATCTTC
CASSEALGQIF
>TRBJ2-3|TRBV5-5|.|.
TGTGCCAGCAGCTTGGAGGACATCCCCCGCACAGATACGCAGTATTTT
CASSLEDIPRTDTQYF
>TRBJ1-6|TRBV7-2|TRBD1|.
TGTGCCAGCAGCTACCTGGGACAGGGGAATTCACCCCTCCACTTT
CASSYLGQGNSPLHF
>TRBJ1-2|TRBV4-3|.|.
TGCGCCAGCAGCCAAGGAGGTGGATTTAACTATGGCTACACCTTC
CASSQGGGFNYGYTF
>TRBJ1-5|TRBV2|.|medium-sized
TGTGCCAGCAGATCGGCGGGCCAGCCCCAGCATTTT
CASRSAGQPQHF
>TRBJ1-1|TRBV5-1|.|.
TGCGCCAGCAGCCCAATTGGGAGGACGACTGAAGCTTTCTTT
CASSPIGRTTEAFF
>TRBJ1-1|TRBV7-2|.|.
TGTGCCAGCAGCCTCAACCCCGGAAACACTGAAGCTTTCTTT
CASSLNPGNTEAFF
>TRBJ1-1|TRBV6-6|.|.
TGTGCCAGTAAAACGACCCTACCGCTGAACACTGAAGCTTTCTTT
CASKTTLPLNTEAFF
>TRBJ1-1|TRBV7-3|.|.
TGTGCCAGCAGCGCAACAGTGAACACTGAAGCTTTCTTT
CASSATVNTEAFF
>TRBJ2-2|TRBV13|.|.
TGTGCCAGCAGCTCGGGGGCTCGAGGGGAGCTGTTTTTT
CASSSGARGELFF
>TRBJ2-3|TRBV10-3|TRBD1|.
TGTGCCATCAGTGCTCCACAGGGGGTCCCACCAGATACGCAGTATTTT
CAISAPQGVPPDTQYF
>TRBJ2-7|TRBV18|TRBD2|.
TGTGCCAGCTCCCCTAAGACTAGCGGGAGTTTCCACGAGCAGTACTTC
CASSPKTSGSFHEQYF
>TRBJ1-2|TRBV19|.|.
TGTGCCAGTAGTATAGTGAGGGACTATGGCTACACCTTC
CASSIVRDYGYTF
>TRBJ2-5|TRBV7-9|.|.
TGTGCCAGCAGCTCCCGAGAGACCCAGTACTTC
CASSSRETQYF
>TRBJ2-3|TRBV11-3|.|.
TGTGCCAGCAGCTTAGGAGGGAATACGCAGTATTTT
CASSLGGNTQYF
>TRBJ1-1|TRBV6-5|.|.
TGTGCCAGCAGTGAGTACACTGAAGCTTTCTTT
CASSEYTEAFF
>TRBJ1-1|TRBV9|.|.
TGTGCCAGCAGCGTTGATCCAGGGGAATTGACTGAAGCTTTCTTT
CASSVDPGELTEAFF
>TRBJ1-4|TRBV29-1|.|.
TGCAGCGCCGGGGGGGGTGAAAAACTGTTTTTT
CSAGGGEKLFF
>TRBJ1-1|TRBV28|.|.
TGTGCCAGCAGCCCCGGGAATCATGAAGCTTTCTTT
CASSPGNHEAFF
>TRBJ1-1|TRBV28|.|once
TGTGCCAGCAGTTTATCCCTCCAGGGCCGGAACACTGAAGCTTTCTTT
CASSLSLQGRNTEAFF